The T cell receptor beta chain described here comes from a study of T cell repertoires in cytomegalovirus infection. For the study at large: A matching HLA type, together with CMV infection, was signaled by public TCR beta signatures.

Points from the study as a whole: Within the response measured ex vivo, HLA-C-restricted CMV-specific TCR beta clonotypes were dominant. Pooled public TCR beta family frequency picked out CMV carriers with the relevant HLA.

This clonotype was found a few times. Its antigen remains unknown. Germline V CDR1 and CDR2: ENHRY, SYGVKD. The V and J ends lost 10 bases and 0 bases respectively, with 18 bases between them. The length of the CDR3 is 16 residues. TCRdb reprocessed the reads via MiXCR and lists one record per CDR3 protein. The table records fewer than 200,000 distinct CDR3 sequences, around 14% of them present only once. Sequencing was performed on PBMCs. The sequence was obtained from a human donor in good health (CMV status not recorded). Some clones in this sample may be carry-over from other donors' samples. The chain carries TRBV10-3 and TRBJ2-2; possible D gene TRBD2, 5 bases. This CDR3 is CATGYGPLANTGELFF. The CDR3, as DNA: TGTGCCACGGGGTATGGGCCACTTGCGAACACCGGGGAGCTGTTTTTT.